This T cell receptor beta chain was identified in a study of blood T cells in healthy people across ages. Study outcomes and limitations: PBMCs that were unsorted prevented a conclusive naive versus antigen-experienced comparison.

This CDR3 has 13 amino acids. Per the germline V gene, CDR1 is SNHLY and CDR2 is FYNNEI. Trimming took 6 bases from V and 5 from J; bases not matched to a gene: 5. Note on this clonotype: The antigen is undetermined.

A second PCR of 7 to 11 cycles used a sample-barcoded 5' primer and a J-beta primer mix. TCRdb reprocessed the 5' RACE reads via MiXCR and lists one record per CDR3 protein. Of just over 800,000 distinct CDR3 sequences in the sample, about 59% are singletons; the top ten hold 28%. In terms of origin and age, donors were healthy Caucasian individuals from Russia aged about 6 to 90. V is TRBV2 and J is TRBJ2-3, with 7 bases that match TRBD1. The sequence was obtained from a man aged 25-40 years in good health. Sequenced material: blood. CDR3 in amino acids: CASRGQPGDTQYF. DNA of the CDR3: TGTGCCAGCAGGGGACAGCCGGGAGATACGCAGTATTTT.